This record concerns one TCR beta chain sequence. Its target is not known. The CDR3 has 17 amino acids. Trimming at V came to 7 bases and at J to 2 bases, leaving 11 bases not matched to a gene. Per the germline V gene, CDR1 is SGHRS and CDR2 is YFSETQ. Every TCR beta cDNA library bore unique molecular identifiers. Input amounts of roughly 0.85 to 10 million T cells were used. These gave 500,000 or so cDNA molecules, so each molecule approximated one T cell. Each CDR3 protein gets one entry after TCRdb re-called the PCR reads with MiXCR. The sample contains roughly 570,000 distinct CDR3 sequences, approximately 34% of which appear only once. The sample is drawn from a study of post-analysis software for immune sequencing data. Study-level results: Among about 5 TRBV segments more frequent in patients than controls were TRBV5-6, TRBV5-1 and TRBV20-1. Samples from a shared batch, those prepared together, strongly co-clustered by F measure. There was significantly lower normalized Chao1 diversity in multiple sclerosis patients than in controls.

The specimen sequenced was blood. The chain has TRBV5-1 and TRBJ2-3; TRBD2 aligns across 12 bases. The source of this sequence is a girl aged 2-17 years with multiple sclerosis. The CDR3 is CASGSTSGGTNTDTQYF. The CDR3 DNA is TGCGCCAGCGGATCAACTAGCGGGGGGACTAACACAGATACGCAGTATTTT.